One sample yielded the 26 T cell receptor beta chains listed below, sequenced in a study of identical twins. TCRdb processed the 5' RACE reads anew with MiXCR; each CDR3 protein has one entry. The sample lists approximately 890,000 distinct CDR3 sequences; roughly an eighth were seen once. These data were also filed under a second study, of yellow fever vaccine responses in identical twins.

Sequenced: PBMCs. Every receptor here comes from a woman younger than 30 in good health.

The table lists this clonotype with many counts. The J gene is TRBJ2-1, the V gene TRBV28, with D uncertain. CDR3 size: 15 residues. The ends were cut back, 3 bases at V and 2 bases at J, with 11 bases in the middle. From germline, CDR1 is MDHEN and CDR2 SYDVKM. DNA of the CDR3: TGTGCCAGCAGTTTGTTCCAGCTCGCCTACAATGAGCAGTTCTTC. It is translated as CASSLFQLAYNEQFF. Full variable domain (missing parts from reference TRBV28 and TRBJ2-1): DVKVTQSSRYLVKRTGEKVFLECVQDMDHENMFWYRQDPGLGLRLIYFSYDVKMKEKGDIPEGYSVSREKKERFSLILESASTNQTSMYLCASSLFQLAYNEQFFGPGTRLTVL.

CDR3 nucleotide sequence: TGTGCCAGCATGCAGCCCCCGGCTAGCGGGATGGGGAATGAGCAGTTCTTC. Residues: CASMQPPASGMGNEQFF. V is TRBV6-1 and J is TRBJ2-1, with 9 bases lining up with TRBD2. CDR3 size: 17 residues. Losses at the gene ends were 7 bases for V and 7 bases for J; bases not matched to a gene: 17. The germline V gene encodes CDR1 MNHNS and CDR2 SASEGT.

This clonotype was seen only a few times. V usage is TRBV20-1 and J usage is TRBJ2-5; 13 nucleotides align to TRBD2. J gave up 2 bases and V 2 bases, and 20 bases lay outside the gene matches. The CDR3 is 21 amino acids. Germline CDR1 and CDR2: DFQATT and SNEGSKA (reference sequence). The CDR3 is CSARPSGLAGEGTRGQETQYF. In nucleotides, the CDR3 is TGCAGTGCTAGACCCAGCGGACTAGCGGGAGAGGGGACAAGGGGGCAAGAGACCCAGTACTTC.

DNA of the CDR3: TGTGCTAGTGGTTTGGTACGGGAGCCCTATGAGCAGTTCTTC. It translates to CASGLVREPYEQFF. The V call is TRBV12-5, the J call TRBJ2-1; perhaps TRBD2 as D (6 bases). CDR1 and CDR2 (germline): LGHNT, FRNRAP. The V and J ends lost 0 bases and 8 bases respectively, with 11 bases between them. This CDR3 is 14 amino acids long.

The chain is built from TRBV20-1 and TRBJ2-7, with D maybe TRBD1 (6 bases). Trimming pared 0 bases from V and 3 bases from J, leaving 15 bases between. The CDR3 extends over 15 amino acids. In germline, CDR1 is DFQATT, CDR2 SNEGSKA (reference sequence). CDR3: CSARDLAGVLYEQYF. In DNA form, the CDR3 reads TGCAGTGCTAGAGATCTGGCAGGGGTCCTCTACGAGCAGTACTTC.

The chain links TRBV6-6 to TRBJ1-5; 9 bases are a match to TRBD1. Germline CDR1 and CDR2: MNHNY and SVGAGI (reference sequence). V shed 6 bases and J 7 bases; nucleotides not matched to a gene: 4. The CDR3 contains 13 residues. Here the CDR3 DNA reads TGTGCCAGCAGCGGGACAGGGAGACAGCCCCAGCATTTT. Amino acids: CASSGTGRQPQHF.

The chain couples TRBV7-9 to TRBJ2-4; D is undetermined. Trimming cost V 5 bases and J 0 bases, with 11 bases left between them. The germline gives CDR1 SEHNR, CDR2 FQNEAQ (reference sequence). This CDR3 has 15 residues. DNA for the CDR3: TGTGCCAGCAGCCCCGGTACGGGAGCCAAAAACATTCAGTACTTC. It specifies CASSPGTGAKNIQYF.

This clonotype was found a few times. The chain has TRBV11-2 and TRBJ2-2; 9 positions agree with TRBD2. The CDR3 loop spans 17 amino acids. The ends lost 0 bases at V and 4 bases at J; junction bases unmatched: 6. CDR1 SGHAT and CDR2 FQNNGV come from the germline V gene. Here the CDR3 reads CASSLDLAGGPTGELFF. DNA for the CDR3: TGTGCCAGCAGCTTAGATCTTGCGGGGGGGCCCACCGGGGAGCTGTTTTTT.

This clonotype appeared a few times. The chain employs TRBV20-1 and TRBJ2-5; D call uncertain. The CDR3 runs 12 residues. Germline V gene sequence: CDR1 DFQATT, CDR2 SNEGSKA (reference sequence). The V end was cut by 7 bases, the J end by 1 base, with 10 bases between. This CDR3 reads CSVQRAQETQYF. CDR3 nucleotides: TGCAGTGTCCAACGGGCCCAAGAGACCCAGTACTTC.

This clonotype came up many times. The chain combines TRBV28 with TRBJ2-1; D is uncertain. This CDR3 has 12 amino acids. Trimming shortened V by 3 bases and J by 9 bases, and 9 bases separated the two germline ends. The germline gives CDR1 MDHEN, CDR2 SYDVKM. CDR3 amino acids: CASSFWGPEQFF. DNA of the CDR3: TGTGCCAGCAGTTTTTGGGGTCCTGAGCAGTTCTTC.

This clonotype has a handful of counts. J is TRBJ2-1 and V is TRBV7-2, with TRBD1 matching over 9 bases. CDR3 length equals 15 residues. With 5 bases clipped from V and 7 bases from J, the junction kept 9 bases outside the gene matches. Germline CDR1 SGHTA, CDR2 FQGNSA. The CDR3 sequence is CASSDRDRVRNEQFF. CDR3 coding DNA: TGTGCCAGCAGCGACCGGGACAGGGTCCGAAATGAGCAGTTCTTC.

The rearrangement joins TRBV10-3 to TRBJ2-2; TRBD1 aligns across 8 bases. Per germline, CDR1 ENHRY and CDR2 SYGVKD. This CDR3 region has 15 residues. V lost 5 bases to trimming and J lost 1 base; unmatched junction nucleotides: 3. CDR3 DNA: TGTGCCATCAGTTGGACAGGGTTGAACACCGGGGAGCTGTTTTTT. It is translated as CAISWTGLNTGELFF.

This clonotype was found a few times. The V call is TRBV7-8, the J call TRBJ2-7, with D unresolved. This CDR3 comprises 14 residues. The V gene lost 0 bases and the J gene lost 3 bases, with 9 bases spanning the gap. Germline CDR1 reads SGHVS; CDR2 reads FQNEAQ. The CDR3 reads CASSLAARNYEQYF. The CDR3 bases are TGTGCCAGCAGCTTAGCTGCGCGGAACTACGAGCAGTACTTC.

This chain connects TRBV5-1 to TRBJ2-1, with D possibly TRBD2 on 6 matching bases. The germline V gene encodes CDR1 SGHRS and CDR2 YFSETQ. V shed 4 bases and J shed 7 bases, with 18 bases lying between them. This CDR3 comprises 15 residues. Written as DNA, the CDR3 is TGCGCCAGCAGCCGACTAGATCCGGCAGTGAATGAGCAGTTCTTC. This codes for CASSRLDPAVNEQFF.

This clonotype was seen only a few times. The chain is built from TRBV5-1 and TRBJ1-6; D is possibly TRBD1 (5 bases). The V end lost 0 bases, the J end lost 8 bases, and 12 bases lay between the germline ends. The V gene's germline CDR1 is SGHRS and CDR2 YFSETQ. The CDR3 length is 15 residues. The CDR3, as DNA: TGCGCCAGCAGCTTGGTAGGGGCCCAACATTCACCCCTCCACTTT. Protein: CASSLVGAQHSPLHF.

This clonotype was observed a few times. CDR3 bases: TGTGCCAGCAGCCTAACTAGCGGAATTTCTGTAGAGACCCAGTACTTC. It translates to CASSLTSGISVETQYF. The chain couples TRBV9 to TRBJ2-5; 8 bases fit TRBD2. Germline values: CDR1 SGDLS, CDR2 YYNGEE. V shed 4 bases, J shed 4 bases, and the junction held 12 bases outside the gene matches. The CDR3 sequence is 16 residues long.

This sequence joins TRBV6-1 and TRBJ1-5; no firm D call. CDR1 MNHNS and CDR2 SASEGT come from the germline V gene. The CDR3 sequence is 15 residues long. V was clipped by 6 bases and J by 0 bases, with 12 bases between them. The chain's CDR3 is CASSSIKNSNQPQHF. CDR3 DNA sequence: TGTGCCAGCAGCTCCATTAAAAATAGCAATCAGCCCCAGCATTTT.

About this clonotype itself: Given the absence of the conserved phenylalanine or tryptophan at the CDR3 end, a read error is likely. The rearrangement links TRBV20-1 to TRBJ2-1; D possibly corresponds to TRBD2 (6 bases). Per the germline V gene, CDR1 is DFQATT and CDR2 is SNEGSKA (reference sequence). V gave up 6 bases and J gave up 9 bases, with 12 bases separating them. The CDR3 covers 11 residues. The CDR3 loop reads CSAMGGGEQFS. Here the CDR3 DNA reads TGCAGTGCGATGGGGGGAGGTGAGCAGTTCTCC.

This clonotype has more than one count but fewer than ten. The genes are TRBV10-3 and TRBJ2-1; 15 positions match TRBD2. J gave up 7 bases and V 4 bases, and 5 bases lay outside the gene matches. The CDR3 contains 16 residues. Germline-derived CDR1 and CDR2 are ENHRY and SYGVKD. This CDR3 is CAISGGLAGGYNEQFF. The CDR3, as DNA: TGTGCCATCAGTGGGGGACTAGCGGGAGGCTATAATGAGCAGTTCTTC.

This clonotype was detected many times. This sequence joins TRBV29-1 and TRBJ2-1; D is ambiguous. Trimming took off 3 bases at V and 0 bases at J, with 9 bases between the two ends. Germline V gives CDR1 SQVTM, CDR2 ANQGSEA. The CDR3 has 14 residues. The CDR3 sequence: CSVDEERSYNEQFF. CDR3 DNA sequence: TGCAGCGTTGATGAGGAGCGCTCCTACAATGAGCAGTTCTTC.

This clonotype was found a few times. The chain is built from TRBV20-1 and TRBJ1-3; no clear D. The CDR3 runs 15 residues. Germline CDR1 and CDR2: DFQATT and SNEGSKA (reference sequence). V was cut by 3 bases and J by 2 bases, with 14 bases left in between. CDR3 protein: CSARLTGRTGNTIYF. The CDR3 DNA reads TGCAGTGCTAGGCTCACTGGGAGAACTGGAAACACCATATATTTT.

This clonotype was counted between two and nine times. CDR3 DNA sequence: TGCAGCGTGTCCCAGTCCACAGGGGTCTCCTACAATGAGCAGTTCTTC. Translation: CSVSQSTGVSYNEQFF. The gene calls are TRBV29-1 and TRBJ2-1; 7 bases line up with TRBD1. V trimming: 6 bases; J trimming: 0 bases; junction bases outside the gene matches: 11. This CDR3 has 16 residues. The germline V gene has CDR1 SQVTM and CDR2 ANQGSEA.

This clonotype was seen a few times. CDR3 in amino acids: CASSPPDRVGTDTQYF. The CDR3 DNA is TGTGCCAGCAGCCCCCCGGACAGGGTGGGGACAGATACGCAGTATTTT. This rearrangement joins TRBV12-3 or TRBV12-4 to TRBJ2-3; 8 bases map to TRBD1. This CDR3 has 16 amino acids. The junction had 11 bases not matched to a gene; V was cut back by 6 bases and J by 3 bases.

This clonotype has just a few counts. V and J are TRBV4-1 and TRBJ2-1; tentatively, D is TRBD1 (6 bases). The CDR3 consists of 19 residues. V lost 0 bases to trimming and J lost 3 bases, with 21 bases between them. Germline V gene sequence: CDR1 MGHRA, CDR2 YSYEKL. CDR3 amino acids: CASSQDLRTVANLYNEQFF. The CDR3, as DNA: TGCGCCAGCAGCCAAGATCTGCGGACAGTCGCGAACCTCTACAATGAGCAGTTCTTC.

The J gene is TRBJ2-2, the V gene TRBV3-1; 7 bases fit TRBD2. Germline assignment: CDR1 LGHDT and CDR2 YNNKEL (reference sequence). The CDR3 contains 17 residues. J gave up 6 bases and V 10 bases, and 20 bases lay outside the gene matches. This chain's CDR3 is CATTKEVSGTHPGELFF. CDR3 DNA: TGTGCCACCACCAAAGAGGTCAGCGGGACTCACCCCGGGGAGCTGTTTTTT.

This clonotype was counted between two and nine times. The rearrangement joins TRBV7-9 to TRBJ2-2; 7 bases map to TRBD2. CDR1 is SEHNR and CDR2 is FQNEAQ in the germline V gene (reference sequence). The length of the CDR3 is 14 residues. The J segment lost 2 bases and the V segment lost 11 bases, leaving 8 bases of the junction unmatched. DNA of the CDR3: TGTGCCCCCAACGGGGGGAAAAACACCGGGGAGCTGTTTTTT. Translating gives CAPNGGKNTGELFF.